The 8 T cell receptor beta chains listed next were all sequenced from one sample in a study of blood T cell repertoires in COVID-19 (dated by TCRdb to about 2020). The method was the immunoSEQ multiplex PCR assay. Drawn from immuneACCESS, this table holds only the in-frame rearrangements with V and J called that TCRdb kept. Clones are partly lost; checked studies trace under half to an unresolved V gene and leave the rest unexplained. This sample holds about 410,000 clones; 89% were observed only once. Of the sample, under 2% falls within the top ten clones. The sample taken for sequencing was peripheral blood. The receptor set was obtained from a woman in her thirties or forties with COVID-19, enrolled during active disease.

This chain links TRBV4-3 with TRBJ1-2; the D is unclear. V was shortened by 2 bases and J by 7 bases, with 11 bases between the two germline ends. The CDR3 is 13 amino acids. Looked up from germline, CDR1 is LGHNA and CDR2 is YSLEER. DNA of the CDR3: TGCGCCAGCAGCCAACAGTTTTCCCTTGGCTACACCTTC. Its translation is CASSQQFSLGYTF.

The gene calls are TRBV11-2 and TRBJ2-7, with D perhaps TRBD1 (5 bases). Trimming stripped 1 base from V and 3 bases from J, with 7 bases between. CDR1 SGHAT and CDR2 FQNNGV come from the germline V gene. This CDR3 has 13 residues. Here the CDR3 DNA reads TGTGCCAGCAGCTTAGGGGGCAGCTACGAGCAGTACTTC. Protein sequence: CASSLGGSYEQYF.

This chain uses TRBV11-3 with TRBJ2-3; 9 nucleotides align to TRBD2. CDR3 size: 15 residues. Germline CDR1 and CDR2: SGHNT and YENEEA. Unmatched junction bases numbered 9, after V lost 5 bases and J lost 6 bases. The CDR3 here is CASSLGLADTDTQYF. For the CDR3, the DNA is TGTGCCAGCAGCCTGGGACTAGCAGACACCGATACGCAGTATTTT.

V gene TRBV7-9 combines with J gene TRBJ1-4, with TRBD1 identical over 8 bases. From germline, CDR1 is SEHNR and CDR2 FQNEAQ (reference sequence). Losses at the gene ends were 4 bases for V and 6 bases for J; bases not matched to a gene: 7. The CDR3 length is 15 residues. The CDR3 DNA follows: TGTGCCAGCAGCTGGGGGCCGACAGGGGATGAAAAACTGTTTTTT. It translates to CASSWGPTGDEKLFF.

The chain links TRBV5-1 to TRBJ1-6, with 7 bases matching TRBD1. The germline V gene encodes CDR1 SGHRS and CDR2 YFSETQ. The length of the CDR3 is 16 residues. V shed 4 bases and J 9 bases; nucleotides not matched to a gene: 13. CDR3 amino acids: CASSSILQGQGSPLHF. CDR3 bases: TGCGCCAGCAGCAGCATCTTACAGGGGCAAGGTTCACCCCTCCACTTT.

V is TRBV5-4 and J is TRBJ2-5; D not certain. The CDR3 has 13 residues. CDR1 is SGHNT and CDR2 is YYREEE in the germline V gene (reference sequence). Trimming stripped 4 bases from V and 5 bases from J, with 12 bases between. The CDR3 DNA sequence: TGTGCCAGCAGCCCTTTGAAAGCGGAGACCCAGTACTTC. Translation gives CASSPLKAETQYF.

The chain recombines TRBV4-1 with TRBJ2-5, with D maybe TRBD1 (5 bases). The V gene's germline CDR1 is MGHRA and CDR2 YSYEKL. Trimming removed 4 bases at V and 2 bases at J, with 11 bases between. CDR3 length equals 14 residues. This chain's CDR3 is CASSLRVAQETQYF. The CDR3 coding sequence is TGCGCCAGCAGCCTCAGGGTAGCTCAAGAGACCCAGTACTTC.

This rearrangement joins TRBV7-6 to TRBJ2-7, with 7 bases matching TRBD1. This CDR3 contains 16 residues. Losses at the gene ends were 1 base for V and 5 bases for J; bases not matched to a gene: 11. The germline gives CDR1 SGHVS, CDR2 FNYEAQ. The CDR3 nucleotides read TGTGCCAGCAGCTTAGAGGCGAGAACAGGGGCAAACGAGCAGTACTTC. It encodes CASSLEARTGANEQYF.